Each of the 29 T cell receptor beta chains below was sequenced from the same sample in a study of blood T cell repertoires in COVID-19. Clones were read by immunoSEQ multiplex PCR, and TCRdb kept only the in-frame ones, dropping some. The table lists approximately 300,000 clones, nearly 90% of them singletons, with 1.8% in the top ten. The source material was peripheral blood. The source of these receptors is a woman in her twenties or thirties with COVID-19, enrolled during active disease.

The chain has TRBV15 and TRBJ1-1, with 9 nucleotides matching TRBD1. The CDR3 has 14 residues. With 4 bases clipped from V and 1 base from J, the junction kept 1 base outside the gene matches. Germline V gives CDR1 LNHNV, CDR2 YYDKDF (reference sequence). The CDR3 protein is CATSKDRGNTEAFF. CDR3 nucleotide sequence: TGTGCCACCAGCAAGGACAGGGGGAACACTGAAGCTTTCTTT.

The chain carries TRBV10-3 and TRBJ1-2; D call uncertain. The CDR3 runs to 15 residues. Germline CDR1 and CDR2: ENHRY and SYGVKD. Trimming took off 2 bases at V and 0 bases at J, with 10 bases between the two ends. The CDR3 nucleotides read TGTGCCATCAGTGAGGACTACGGAGCTAACTATGGCTACACCTTC. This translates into CAISEDYGANYGYTF.

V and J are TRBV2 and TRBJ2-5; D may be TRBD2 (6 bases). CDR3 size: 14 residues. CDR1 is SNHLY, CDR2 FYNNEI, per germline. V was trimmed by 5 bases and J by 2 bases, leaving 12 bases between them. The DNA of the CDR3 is TGTGCCAGCAGTATCGCAGGAGGGCAAGAGACCCAGTACTTC. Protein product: CASSIAGGQETQYF.

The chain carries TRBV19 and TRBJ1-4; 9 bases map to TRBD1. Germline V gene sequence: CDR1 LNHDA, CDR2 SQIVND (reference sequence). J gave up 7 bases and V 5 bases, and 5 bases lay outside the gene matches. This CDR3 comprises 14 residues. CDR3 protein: CASSPQGAGEKLFF. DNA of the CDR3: TGTGCCAGTAGTCCACAGGGGGCAGGTGAAAAACTGTTTTTT.

CDR3 nucleotides: TGTGCCAGTAGTATAATCGGACAGGTGGGAGAAAAACTGTTTTTT. Its translation is CASSIIGQVGEKLFF. The chain carries TRBV19 and TRBJ1-4; 7 positions match TRBD1. Trimming at V came to 2 bases and at J to 8 bases, leaving 8 bases not matched to a gene. This CDR3 region has 15 residues. CDR1 is LNHDA, CDR2 SQIVND, per germline (reference sequence).

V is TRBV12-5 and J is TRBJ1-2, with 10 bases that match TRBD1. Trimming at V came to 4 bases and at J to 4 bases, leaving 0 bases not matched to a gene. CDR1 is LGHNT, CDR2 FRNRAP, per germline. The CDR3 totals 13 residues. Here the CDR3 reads CASGWDRGYGYTF. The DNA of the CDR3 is TGTGCTAGTGGTTGGGACAGGGGCTATGGCTACACCTTC. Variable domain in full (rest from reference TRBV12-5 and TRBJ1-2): DARVTQTPRHKVTEMGQEVTMRCQPILGHNTVFWYRQTMMQGLELLAYFRNRAPLDDSGMPKDRFSAEMPDATLATLKIQPSEPRDSAVYFCASGWDRGYGYTFGSGTRLTVV.

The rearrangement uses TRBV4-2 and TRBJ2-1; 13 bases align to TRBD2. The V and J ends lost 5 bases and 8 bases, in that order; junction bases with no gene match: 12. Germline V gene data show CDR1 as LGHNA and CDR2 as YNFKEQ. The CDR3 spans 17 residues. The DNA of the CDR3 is TGTGCCAGCAGCAAAACTAGCGGGGGGGCCTTAGGAGATGAGCAGTTCTTC. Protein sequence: CASSKTSGGALGDEQFF.

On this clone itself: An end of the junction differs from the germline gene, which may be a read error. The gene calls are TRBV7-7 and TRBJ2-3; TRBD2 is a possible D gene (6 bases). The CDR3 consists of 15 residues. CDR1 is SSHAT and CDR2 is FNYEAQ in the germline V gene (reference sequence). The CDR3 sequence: CASSPGRGSTDTQYF. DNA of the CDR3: TGTGCTAGCAGCCCGGGACGGGGGAGCACAGATACGCAGTATTTT.

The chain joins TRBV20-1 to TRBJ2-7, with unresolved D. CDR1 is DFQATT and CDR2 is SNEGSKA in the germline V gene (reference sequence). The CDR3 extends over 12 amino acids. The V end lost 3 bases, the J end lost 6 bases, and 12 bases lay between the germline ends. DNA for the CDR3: TGCAGTGCTAGTGTTGGCAGGCTCGAGCAGTACTTC. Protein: CSASVGRLEQYF.

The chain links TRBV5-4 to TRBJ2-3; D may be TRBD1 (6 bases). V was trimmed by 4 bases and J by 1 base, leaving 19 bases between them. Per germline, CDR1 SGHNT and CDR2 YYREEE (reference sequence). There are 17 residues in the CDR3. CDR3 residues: CASSQVVLGAGTDTQYF. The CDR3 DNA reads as TGTGCCAGCAGCCAGGTCGTTCTGGGGGCGGGCACAGATACGCAGTATTTT.

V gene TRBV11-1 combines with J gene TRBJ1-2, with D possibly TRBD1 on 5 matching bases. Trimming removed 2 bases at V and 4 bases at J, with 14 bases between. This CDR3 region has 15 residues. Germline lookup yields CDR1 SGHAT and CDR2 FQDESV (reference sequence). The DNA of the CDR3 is TGTGCCAGCAGCTTAACCCGGGGGACCACCTATGGCTACACCTTC. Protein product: CASSLTRGTTYGYTF.

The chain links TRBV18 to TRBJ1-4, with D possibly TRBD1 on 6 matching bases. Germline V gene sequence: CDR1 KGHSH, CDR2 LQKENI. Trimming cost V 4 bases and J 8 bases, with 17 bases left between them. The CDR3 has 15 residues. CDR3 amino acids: CASSLRTGTNEKLFF. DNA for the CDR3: TGTGCCAGCTCACTGAGGACGGGGACAAACGAAAAACTGTTTTTT.

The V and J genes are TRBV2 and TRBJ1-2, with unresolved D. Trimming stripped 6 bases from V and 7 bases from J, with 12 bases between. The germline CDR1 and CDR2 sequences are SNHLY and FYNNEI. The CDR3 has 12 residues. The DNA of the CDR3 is TGTGCCAGCAGCGCCGCTACTCGTGGCTACACCTTC. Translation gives CASSAATRGYTF.

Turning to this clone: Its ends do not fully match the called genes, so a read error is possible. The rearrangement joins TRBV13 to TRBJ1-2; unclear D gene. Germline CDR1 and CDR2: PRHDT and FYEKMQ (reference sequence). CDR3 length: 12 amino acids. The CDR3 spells CASSLGRLGYTF. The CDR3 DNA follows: TGTGCCAGCAGCCTAGGGAGGTTAGGCTACACCTTC.

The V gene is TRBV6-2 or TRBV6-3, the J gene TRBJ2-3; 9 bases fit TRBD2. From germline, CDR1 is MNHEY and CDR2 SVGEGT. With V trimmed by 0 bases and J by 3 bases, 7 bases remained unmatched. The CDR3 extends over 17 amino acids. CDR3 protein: CASSYSTSGTGTDTQYF. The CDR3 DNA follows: TGTGCCAGCAGTTACTCGACTAGCGGTACGGGTACAGATACGCAGTATTTT.

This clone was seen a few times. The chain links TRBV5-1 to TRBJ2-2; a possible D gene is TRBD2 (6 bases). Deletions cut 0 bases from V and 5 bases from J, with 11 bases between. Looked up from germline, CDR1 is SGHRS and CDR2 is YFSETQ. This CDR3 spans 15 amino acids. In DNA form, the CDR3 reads TGCGCCAGCAGCTTGGGTGGTAGCGGAACCGGGGAGCTGTTTTTT. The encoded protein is CASSLGGSGTGELFF.

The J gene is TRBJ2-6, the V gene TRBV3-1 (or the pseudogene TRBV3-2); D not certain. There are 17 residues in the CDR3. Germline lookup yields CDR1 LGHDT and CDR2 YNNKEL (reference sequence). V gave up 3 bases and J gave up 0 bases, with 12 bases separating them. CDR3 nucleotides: TGTGCCAGCAGCCAGGGCTTTGGCCTCTCTGGGGCCAACGTCCTGACTTTC. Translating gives CASSQGFGLSGANVLTF.

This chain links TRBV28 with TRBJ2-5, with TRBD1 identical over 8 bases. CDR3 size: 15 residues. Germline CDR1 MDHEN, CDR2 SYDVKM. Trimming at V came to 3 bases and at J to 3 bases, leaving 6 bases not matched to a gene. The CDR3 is CASSLARTGKETQYF. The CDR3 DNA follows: TGTGCCAGCAGTTTGGCGCGGACAGGGAAAGAGACCCAGTACTTC.

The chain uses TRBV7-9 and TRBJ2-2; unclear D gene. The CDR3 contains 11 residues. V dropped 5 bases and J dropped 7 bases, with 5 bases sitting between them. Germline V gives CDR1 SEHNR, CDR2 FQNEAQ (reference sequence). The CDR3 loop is CASSTYGELFF. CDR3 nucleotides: TGTGCCAGCAGCACTTACGGGGAGCTGTTTTTT.

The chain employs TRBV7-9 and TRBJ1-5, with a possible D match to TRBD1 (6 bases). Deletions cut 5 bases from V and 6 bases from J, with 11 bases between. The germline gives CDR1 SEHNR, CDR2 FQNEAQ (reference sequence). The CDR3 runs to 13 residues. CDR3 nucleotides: TGTGCCAGCAGCCAAACAGGGAGTCAGCCCCAGCATTTT. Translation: CASSQTGSQPQHF.

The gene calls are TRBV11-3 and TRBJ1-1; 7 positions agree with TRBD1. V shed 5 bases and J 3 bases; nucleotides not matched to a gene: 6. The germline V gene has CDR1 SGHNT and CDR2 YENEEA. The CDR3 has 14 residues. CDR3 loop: CASSGDSRDTEAFF. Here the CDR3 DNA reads TGTGCCAGCAGCGGGGACAGCAGAGACACTGAAGCTTTCTTT.

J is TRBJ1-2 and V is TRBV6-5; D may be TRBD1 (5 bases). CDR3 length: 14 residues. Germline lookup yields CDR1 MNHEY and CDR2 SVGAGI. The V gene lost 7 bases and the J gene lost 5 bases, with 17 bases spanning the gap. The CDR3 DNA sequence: TGTGCCAGCACTCCCCCAGGCGGGACGTATGGCTACACCTTC. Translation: CASTPPGGTYGYTF.

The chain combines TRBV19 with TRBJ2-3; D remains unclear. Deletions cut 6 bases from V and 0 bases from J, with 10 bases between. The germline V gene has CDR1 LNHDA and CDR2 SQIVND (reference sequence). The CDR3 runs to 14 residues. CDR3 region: CASSPTSSTDTQYF. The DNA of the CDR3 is TGTGCCAGTAGCCCCACATCGAGCACAGATACGCAGTATTTT. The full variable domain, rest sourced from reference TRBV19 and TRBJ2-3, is DGGITQSPKYLFRKEGQNVTLSCEQNLNHDAMYWYRQDPGQGLRLIYYSQIVNDFQKGDIAEGYSVSREKKESFPLTVTSAQKNPTAFYLCASSPTSSTDTQYFGPGTRLTVL.

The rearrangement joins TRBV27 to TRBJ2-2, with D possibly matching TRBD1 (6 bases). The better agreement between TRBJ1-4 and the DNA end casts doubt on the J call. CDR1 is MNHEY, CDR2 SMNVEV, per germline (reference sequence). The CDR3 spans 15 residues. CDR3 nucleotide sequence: TGTGCCAGCATCCCCCTAGGGGGAGGGGTCGGAAAACTGTTTTTT. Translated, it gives CASIPLGGGVGKLFF.

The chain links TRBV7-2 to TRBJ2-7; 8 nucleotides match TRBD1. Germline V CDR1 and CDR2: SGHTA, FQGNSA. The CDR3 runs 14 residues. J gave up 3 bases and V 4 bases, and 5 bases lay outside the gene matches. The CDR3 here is CASSYRTGNYEQYF. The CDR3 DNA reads TGTGCCAGCAGCTACAGGACAGGGAACTACGAGCAGTACTTC.

Here the CDR3 reads CASSLRTGSGTGELFF. The CDR3 DNA is TGCGCCAGCAGCTTGAGGACAGGGTCTGGGACCGGGGAGCTGTTTTTT. The J gene is TRBJ2-2, the V gene TRBV5-1, with 8 bases lining up with TRBD1. The CDR3 consists of 16 residues. V was clipped by 1 base and J by 5 bases; unmatched bases: 7. Germline assignment: CDR1 SGHRS and CDR2 YFSETQ. Using reference TRBV5-1 and TRBJ2-2 for the parts outside the CDR3, the full variable domain is KAGVTQTPRYLIKTRGQQVTLSCSPISGHRSVSWYQQTPGQGLQFLFEYFSETQRNKGNFPGRFSGRQFSNSRSEMNVSTLELGDSALYLCASSLRTGSGTGELFFGEGSRLTVL.

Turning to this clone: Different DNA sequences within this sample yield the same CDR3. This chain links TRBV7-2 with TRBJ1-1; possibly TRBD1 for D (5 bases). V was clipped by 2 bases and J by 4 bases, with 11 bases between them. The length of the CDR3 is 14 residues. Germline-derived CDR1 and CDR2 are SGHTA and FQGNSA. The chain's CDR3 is CASSLQGRGTEAFF. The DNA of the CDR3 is TGTGCCAGCAGCTTACAGGGTCGAGGCACTGAAGCTTTCTTT.

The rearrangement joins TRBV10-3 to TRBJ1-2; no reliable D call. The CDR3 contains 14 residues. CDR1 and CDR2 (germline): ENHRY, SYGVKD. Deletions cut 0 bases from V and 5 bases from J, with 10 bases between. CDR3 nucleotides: TGTGCCATCAGTGAGTCGGTGGCAGCGTATGGCTACACCTTC. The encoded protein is CAISESVAAYGYTF.

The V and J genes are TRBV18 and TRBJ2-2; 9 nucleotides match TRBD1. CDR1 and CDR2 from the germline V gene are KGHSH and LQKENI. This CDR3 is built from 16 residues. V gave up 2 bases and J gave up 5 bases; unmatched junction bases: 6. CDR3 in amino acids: CASSPAGTGTTGELFF. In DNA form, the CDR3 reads TGTGCCAGCTCACCAGCCGGGACAGGGACAACCGGGGAGCTGTTTTTT.